Sequencing of this T cell receptor beta chain was carried out in a study of blood T cell repertoires in COVID-19. About the study: T cells, B-cell-depleted T cells, or PBMCs provided the cDNA or gDNA that served as material.

This CDR3 has 15 residues. The junction had 7 bases not matched to a gene; V was cut back by 1 base and J by 7 bases. In germline, CDR1 is GTSNPN, CDR2 SVGIG (reference sequence). Only in-frame clones appear in the TCRdb table, and some are missing; sequencing was by immunoSEQ multiplex PCR. This table holds about 270,000 clones, 65% to 90% found once. The sequencing sample was made of peripheral blood. The rearrangement joins TRBV30 to TRBJ1-4; 9 bases map to TRBD1. The receptor was derived from a woman between 55 and 75 years old with active or convalescent COVID-19. In nucleotides, the CDR3 is TGTGCCTGGAGTGCCAAAACAGGGGGCGGTGAAAAACTGTTTTTT. Translating gives CAWSAKTGGGEKLFF.